This T cell receptor beta chain was retrieved from a study of blood T cells in healthy people across ages. Peripheral blood was drawn, around 9.3 milliliters per donor. Using a J-beta primer mix together with a sample-barcoded 5' primer, a second PCR was run for roughly 7 to 12 cycles. Researchers report that a template-switch adaptor with 12 random nucleotides tagged each cDNA molecule. TCRdb re-analysed the 5' RACE reads in MiXCR, keeping a single row per CDR3 protein. The table records fewer than 1,200,000 distinct CDR3 sequences, 20% to 25% of them present only once. CDR1 is MDHEN and CDR2 is SYDVKM in the germline V gene. The CDR3 extends over 17 amino acids. V lost 6 bases, J lost 0 bases, and 15 bases lay in between. These records were also assigned to another study, of T cells of mothers and their children. As that report states: Barcodes for each sample and 2-4 random nucleotides were added by the M1S primer used in the second PCR. The authors found no persistent microchimeric T cell clones.

The source is a girl aged 2 to 10 in good health. The chain carries TRBV28 and TRBJ2-6, with a tentative D call TRBD1 (6 bases). Sequencing was carried out using blood. In DNA, the CDR3 is TGTGCCAGCAGAAAATCACAGGGTTACTCTGGGGCCAACGTCCTGACTTTC. Translation gives CASRKSQGYSGANVLTF. The full variable domain, its missing parts supplied by reference TRBV28 and TRBJ2-6, is DVKVTQSSRYLVKRTGEKVFLECVQDMDHENMFWYRQDPGLGLRLIYFSYDVKMKEKGDIPEGYSVSREKKERFSLILESASTNQTSMYLCASRKSQGYSGANVLTFGAGSRLTVL.